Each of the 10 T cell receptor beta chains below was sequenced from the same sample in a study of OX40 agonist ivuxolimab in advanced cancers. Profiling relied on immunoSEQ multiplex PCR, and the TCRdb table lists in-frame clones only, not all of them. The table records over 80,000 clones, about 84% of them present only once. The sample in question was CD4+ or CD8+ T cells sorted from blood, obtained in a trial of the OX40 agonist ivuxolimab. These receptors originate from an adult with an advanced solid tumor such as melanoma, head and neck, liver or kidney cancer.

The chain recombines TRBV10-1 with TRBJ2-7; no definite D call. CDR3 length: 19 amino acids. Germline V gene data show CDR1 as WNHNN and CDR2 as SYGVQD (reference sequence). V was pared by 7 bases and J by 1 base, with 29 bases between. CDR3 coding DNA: TGCGCCAGCATCGGAAATAAGGCCGAGTCGTCTTCCGGATCCTACGAGCAGTACTTC. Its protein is CASIGNKAESSSGSYEQYF.

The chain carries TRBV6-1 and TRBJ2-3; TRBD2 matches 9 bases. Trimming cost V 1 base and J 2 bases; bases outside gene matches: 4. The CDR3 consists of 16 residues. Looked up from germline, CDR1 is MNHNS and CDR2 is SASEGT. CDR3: CASSEVKRGDTDTQYF. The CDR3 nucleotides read TGTGCCAGCAGTGAAGTGAAGCGGGGGGACACAGATACGCAGTATTTT.

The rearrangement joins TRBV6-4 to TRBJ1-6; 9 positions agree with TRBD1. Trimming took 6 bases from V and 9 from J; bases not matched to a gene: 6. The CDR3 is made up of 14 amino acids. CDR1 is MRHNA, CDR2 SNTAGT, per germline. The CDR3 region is CASSPGQGPSPLHF. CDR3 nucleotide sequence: TGTGCCAGCAGCCCGGGACAGGGTCCTTCACCCCTCCACTTT.

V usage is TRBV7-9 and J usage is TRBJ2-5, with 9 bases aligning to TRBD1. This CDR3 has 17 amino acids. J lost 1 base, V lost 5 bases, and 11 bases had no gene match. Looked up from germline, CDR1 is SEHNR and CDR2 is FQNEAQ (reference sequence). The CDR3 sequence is CASSLYWDRVSQETQYF. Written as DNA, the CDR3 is TGTGCCAGCAGCCTTTACTGGGACAGGGTATCCCAAGAGACCCAGTACTTC.

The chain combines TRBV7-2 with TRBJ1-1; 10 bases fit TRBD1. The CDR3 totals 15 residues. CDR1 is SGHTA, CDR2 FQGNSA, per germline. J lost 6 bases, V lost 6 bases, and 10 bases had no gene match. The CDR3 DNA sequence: TGTGCCAGCAGGCGGGACAGGGGTGAAACGGCTGAAGCTTTCTTT. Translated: CASRRDRGETAEAFF.

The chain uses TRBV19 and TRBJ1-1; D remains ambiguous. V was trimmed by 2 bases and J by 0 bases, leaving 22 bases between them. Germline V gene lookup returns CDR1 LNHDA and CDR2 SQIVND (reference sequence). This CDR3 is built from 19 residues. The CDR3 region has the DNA TGTGCCAGTAGTATACAGGCTCTCAAATTACTGGAGATGAACACTGAAGCTTTCTTT. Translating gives CASSIQALKLLEMNTEAFF. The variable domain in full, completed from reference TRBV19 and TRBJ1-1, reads DGGITQSPKYLFRKEGQNVTLSCEQNLNHDAMYWYRQDPGQGLRLIYYSQIVNDFQKGDIAEGYSVSREKKESFPLTVTSAQKNPTAFYLCASSIQALKLLEMNTEAFFGQGTRLTVV.

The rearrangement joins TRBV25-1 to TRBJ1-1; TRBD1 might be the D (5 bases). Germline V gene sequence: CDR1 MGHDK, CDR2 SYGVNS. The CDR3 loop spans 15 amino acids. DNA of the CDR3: TGTGCGTCCCATGGGACCGGGGGGGAAAACACTGAAGCTTTCTTT. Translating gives CASHGTGGENTEAFF.

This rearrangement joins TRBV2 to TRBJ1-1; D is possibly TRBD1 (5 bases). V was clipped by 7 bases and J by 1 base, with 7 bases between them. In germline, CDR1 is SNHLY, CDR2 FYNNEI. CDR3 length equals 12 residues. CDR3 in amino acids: CASIGQNTEAFF. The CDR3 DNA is TGTGCCAGCATTGGACAGAACACTGAAGCTTTCTTT.

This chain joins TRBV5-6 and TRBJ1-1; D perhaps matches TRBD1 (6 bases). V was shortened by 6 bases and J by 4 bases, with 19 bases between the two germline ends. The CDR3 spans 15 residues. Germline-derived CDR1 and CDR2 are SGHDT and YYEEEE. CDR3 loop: CASTGQSTRGTEAFF. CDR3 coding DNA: TGTGCCAGCACCGGACAGTCGACTAGGGGCACTGAAGCTTTCTTT.

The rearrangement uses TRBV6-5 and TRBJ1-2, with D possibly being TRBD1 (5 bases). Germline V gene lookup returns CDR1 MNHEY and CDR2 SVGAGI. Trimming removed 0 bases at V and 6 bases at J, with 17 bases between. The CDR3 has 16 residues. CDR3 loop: CASSYSLPGPSHGYTF. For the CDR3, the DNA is TGTGCCAGCAGTTACTCCCTCCCGGGACCAAGCCATGGCTACACCTTC.